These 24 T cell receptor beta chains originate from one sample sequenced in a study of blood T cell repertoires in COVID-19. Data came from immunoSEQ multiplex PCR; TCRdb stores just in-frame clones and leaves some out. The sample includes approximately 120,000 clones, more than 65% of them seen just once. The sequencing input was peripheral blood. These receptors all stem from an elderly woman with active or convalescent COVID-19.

For the CDR3, the DNA is TGTGCCACTTCGACTAGCGGGATTTTGGACGAGCAGTACTTC. This gives the protein CATSTSGILDEQYF. The rearrangement uses TRBV6-5 and TRBJ2-7; 11 bases agree with TRBD2. The V gene end was trimmed by 10 bases and the J gene end by 5 bases; junction bases not matched to a gene: 10. This CDR3 contains 14 residues. Germline V lookup: CDR1 MNHEY, CDR2 SVGAGI.

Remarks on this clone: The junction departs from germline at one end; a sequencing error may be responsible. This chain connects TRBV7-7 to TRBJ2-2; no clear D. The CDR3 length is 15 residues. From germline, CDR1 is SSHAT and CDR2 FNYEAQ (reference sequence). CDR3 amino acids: CASSLVSGNTGELFF. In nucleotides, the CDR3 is TGTGCTAGCAGCTTAGTATCCGGGAACACCGGGGAGCTGTTTTTT.

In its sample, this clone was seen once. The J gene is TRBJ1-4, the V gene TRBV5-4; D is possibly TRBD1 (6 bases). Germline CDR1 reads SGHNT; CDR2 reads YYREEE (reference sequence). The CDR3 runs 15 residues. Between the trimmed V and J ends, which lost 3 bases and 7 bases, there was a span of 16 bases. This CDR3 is CASSSGQFVVEKLFF. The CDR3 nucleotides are TGTGCCAGCAGCTCCGGACAGTTTGTGGTTGAAAAACTGTTTTTT.

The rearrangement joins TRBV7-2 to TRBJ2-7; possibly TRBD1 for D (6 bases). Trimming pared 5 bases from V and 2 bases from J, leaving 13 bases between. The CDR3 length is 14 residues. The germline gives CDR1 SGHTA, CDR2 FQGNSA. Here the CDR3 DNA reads TGTGCCAGCAGCCTTGGACAGATAACCTACGAGCAGTACTTC. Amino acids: CASSLGQITYEQYF.

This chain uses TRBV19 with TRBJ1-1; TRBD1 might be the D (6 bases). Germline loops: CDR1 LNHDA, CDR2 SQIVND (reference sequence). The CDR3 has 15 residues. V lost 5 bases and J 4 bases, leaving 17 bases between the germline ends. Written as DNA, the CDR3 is TGTGCCAGTAGTCCAGAGGGGGGGCCCATCACTGAAGCTTTCTTT. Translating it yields CASSPEGGPITEAFF.

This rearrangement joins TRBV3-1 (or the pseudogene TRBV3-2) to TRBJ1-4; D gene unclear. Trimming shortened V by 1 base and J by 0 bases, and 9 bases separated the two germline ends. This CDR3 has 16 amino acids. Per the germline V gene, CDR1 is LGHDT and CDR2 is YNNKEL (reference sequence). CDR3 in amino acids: CASSQVPPATNEKLFF. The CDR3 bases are TGTGCCAGCAGCCAAGTTCCGCCAGCAACTAATGAAAAACTGTTTTTT.

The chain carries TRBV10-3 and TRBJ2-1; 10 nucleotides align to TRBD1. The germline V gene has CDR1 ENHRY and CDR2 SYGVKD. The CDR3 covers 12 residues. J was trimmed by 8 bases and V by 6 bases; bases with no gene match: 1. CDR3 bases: TGTGCCATCAGGGACAGGGGGGATGAGCAGTTCTTC. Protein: CAIRDRGDEQFF.

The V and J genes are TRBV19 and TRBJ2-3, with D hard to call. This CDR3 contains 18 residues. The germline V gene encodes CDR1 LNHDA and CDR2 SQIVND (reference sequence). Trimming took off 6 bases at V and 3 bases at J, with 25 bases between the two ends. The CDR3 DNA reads TGTGCCAGTAGCCACCGATGGAGCGATCCGGGTGGAACAGATACGCAGTATTTT. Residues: CASSHRWSDPGGTDTQYF.

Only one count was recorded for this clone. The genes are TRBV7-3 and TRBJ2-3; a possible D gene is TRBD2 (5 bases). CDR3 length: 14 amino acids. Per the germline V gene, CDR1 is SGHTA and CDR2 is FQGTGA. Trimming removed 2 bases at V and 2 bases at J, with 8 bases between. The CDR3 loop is CASSLGGYTDTQYF. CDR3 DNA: TGTGCCAGCAGCTTAGGAGGATACACAGATACGCAGTATTTT.

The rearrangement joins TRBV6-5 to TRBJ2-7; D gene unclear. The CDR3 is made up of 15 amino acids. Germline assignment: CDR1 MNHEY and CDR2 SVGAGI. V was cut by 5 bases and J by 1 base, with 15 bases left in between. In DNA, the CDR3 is TGTGCCAGCAGTCCCCTTGACTCCTTGTCCTACGAGCAGTACTTC. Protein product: CASSPLDSLSYEQYF.

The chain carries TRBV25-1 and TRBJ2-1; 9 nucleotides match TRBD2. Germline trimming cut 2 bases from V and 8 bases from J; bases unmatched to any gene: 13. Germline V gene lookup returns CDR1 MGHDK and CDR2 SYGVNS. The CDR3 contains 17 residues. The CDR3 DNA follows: TGTGCCAGCAGTGAACCCCCCCTAGCGGGAACGTCCCATGAGCAGTTCTTC. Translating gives CASSEPPLAGTSHEQFF.

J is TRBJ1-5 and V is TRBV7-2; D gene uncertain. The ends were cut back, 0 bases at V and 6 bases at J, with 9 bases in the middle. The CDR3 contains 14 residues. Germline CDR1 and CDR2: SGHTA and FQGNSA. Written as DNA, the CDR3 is TGTGCCAGCAGCTTAGCGCGGCTCAGTCAGCCCCAGCATTTT. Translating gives CASSLARLSQPQHF.

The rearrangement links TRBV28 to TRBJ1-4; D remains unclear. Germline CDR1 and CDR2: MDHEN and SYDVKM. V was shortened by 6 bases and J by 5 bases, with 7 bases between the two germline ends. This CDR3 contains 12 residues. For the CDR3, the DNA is TGTGCCAGCAGCTTGGCAAATGAAAAACTGTTTTTT. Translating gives CASSLANEKLFF. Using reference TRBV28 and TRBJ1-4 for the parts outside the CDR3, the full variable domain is DVKVTQSSRYLVKRTGEKVFLECVQDMDHENMFWYRQDPGLGLRLIYFSYDVKMKEKGDIPEGYSVSREKKERFSLILESASTNQTSMYLCASSLANEKLFFGSGTQLSVL.

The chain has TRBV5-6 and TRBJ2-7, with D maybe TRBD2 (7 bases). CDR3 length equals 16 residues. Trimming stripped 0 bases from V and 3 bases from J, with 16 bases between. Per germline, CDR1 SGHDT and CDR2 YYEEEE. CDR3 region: CASSLVRGAGSYEQYF. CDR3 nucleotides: TGTGCCAGCAGCTTGGTACGGGGGGCAGGGAGCTACGAGCAGTACTTC. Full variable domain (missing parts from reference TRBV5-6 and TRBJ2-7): DAGVTQSPTHLIKTRGQQVTLRCSPKSGHDTVSWYQQALGQGPQFIFQYYEEEERQRGNFPDRFSGHQFPNYSSELNVNALLLGDSALYLCASSLVRGAGSYEQYFGPGTRLTVT.

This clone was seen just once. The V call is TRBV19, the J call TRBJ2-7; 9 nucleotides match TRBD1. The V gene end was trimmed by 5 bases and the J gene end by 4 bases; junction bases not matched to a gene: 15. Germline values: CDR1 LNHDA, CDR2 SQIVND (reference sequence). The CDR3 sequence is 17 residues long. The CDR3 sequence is CASSPTRGTGSGYEQYF. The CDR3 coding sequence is TGTGCCAGTAGTCCAACCCGCGGGACAGGGTCAGGGTACGAGCAGTACTTC. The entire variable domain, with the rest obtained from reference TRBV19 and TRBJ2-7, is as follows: DGGITQSPKYLFRKEGQNVTLSCEQNLNHDAMYWYRQDPGQGLRLIYYSQIVNDFQKGDIAEGYSVSREKKESFPLTVTSAQKNPTAFYLCASSPTRGTGSGYEQYFGPGTRLTVT.

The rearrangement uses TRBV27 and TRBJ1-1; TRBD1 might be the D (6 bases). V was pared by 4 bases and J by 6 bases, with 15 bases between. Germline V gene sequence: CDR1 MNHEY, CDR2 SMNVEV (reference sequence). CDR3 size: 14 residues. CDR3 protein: CASSSLPGAPEAFF. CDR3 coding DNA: TGTGCCAGCAGTTCCCTTCCAGGGGCCCCTGAAGCTTTCTTT.

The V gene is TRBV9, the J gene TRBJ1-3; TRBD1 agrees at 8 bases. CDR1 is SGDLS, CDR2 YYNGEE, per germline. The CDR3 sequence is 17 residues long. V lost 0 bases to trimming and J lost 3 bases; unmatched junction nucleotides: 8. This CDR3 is CASSVAGTGGVGNTIYF. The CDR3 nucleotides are TGTGCCAGCAGCGTAGCTGGAACAGGGGGTGTTGGAAACACCATATATTTT.

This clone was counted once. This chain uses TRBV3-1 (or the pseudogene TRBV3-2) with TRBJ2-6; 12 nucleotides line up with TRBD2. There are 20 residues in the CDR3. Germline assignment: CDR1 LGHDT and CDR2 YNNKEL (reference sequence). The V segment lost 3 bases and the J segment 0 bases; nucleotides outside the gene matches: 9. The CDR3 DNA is TGTGCCAGCAGCCATTATCAGGGACTAGCGGGCTTCTCTGGGGCCAACGTCCTGACTTTC. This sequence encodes CASSHYQGLAGFSGANVLTF.

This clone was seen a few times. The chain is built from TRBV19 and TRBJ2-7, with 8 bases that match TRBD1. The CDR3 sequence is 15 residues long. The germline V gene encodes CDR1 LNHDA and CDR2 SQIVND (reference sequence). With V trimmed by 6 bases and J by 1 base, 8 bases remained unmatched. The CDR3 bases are TGTGCCAGTAGCCCCGTTCGGGACAGGTCCTACGAGCAGTACTTC. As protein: CASSPVRDRSYEQYF.

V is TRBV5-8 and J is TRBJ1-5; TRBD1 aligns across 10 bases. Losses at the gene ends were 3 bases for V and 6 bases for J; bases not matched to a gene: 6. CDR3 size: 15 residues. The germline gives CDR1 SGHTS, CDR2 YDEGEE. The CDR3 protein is CASSSGTGVFQPQHF. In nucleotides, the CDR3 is TGTGCCAGCAGCTCAGGGACAGGGGTTTTTCAGCCCCAGCATTTT.

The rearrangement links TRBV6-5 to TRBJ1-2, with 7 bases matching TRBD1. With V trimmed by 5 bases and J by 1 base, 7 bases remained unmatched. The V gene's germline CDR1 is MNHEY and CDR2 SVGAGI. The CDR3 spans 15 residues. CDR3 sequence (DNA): TGTGCCAGCAGTCCACAGGGGTCCATTAACTATGGCTACACCTTC. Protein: CASSPQGSINYGYTF.

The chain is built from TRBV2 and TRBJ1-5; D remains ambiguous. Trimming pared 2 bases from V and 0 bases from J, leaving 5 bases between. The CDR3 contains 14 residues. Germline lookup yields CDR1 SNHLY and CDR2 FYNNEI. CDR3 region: CASSEQNSNQPQHF. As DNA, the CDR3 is TGTGCCAGCAGTGAACAGAATAGCAATCAGCCCCAGCATTTT.

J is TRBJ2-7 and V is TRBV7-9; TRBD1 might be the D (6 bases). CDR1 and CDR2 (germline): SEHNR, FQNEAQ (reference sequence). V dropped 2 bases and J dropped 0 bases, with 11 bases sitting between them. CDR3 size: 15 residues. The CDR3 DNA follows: TGTGCCAGCAGCTTAAACTTCAGGGGCTCCTACGAGCAGTACTTC. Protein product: CASSLNFRGSYEQYF.

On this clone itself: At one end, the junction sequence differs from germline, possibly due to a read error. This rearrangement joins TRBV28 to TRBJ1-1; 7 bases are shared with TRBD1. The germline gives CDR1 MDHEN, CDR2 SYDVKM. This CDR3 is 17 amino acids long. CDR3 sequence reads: CASSSHRGPTQNAEAFF. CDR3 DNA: TGTGCCAGCAGTTCACACAGGGGACCAACCCAGAACGCTGAAGCTTTCTTT. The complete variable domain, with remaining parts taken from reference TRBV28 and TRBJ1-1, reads DVKVTQSSRYLVKRTGEKVFLECVQDMDHENMFWYRQDPGLGLRLIYFSYDVKMKEKGDIPEGYSVSREKKERFSLILESASTNQTSMYLCASSSHRGPTQNAEAFFGQGTRLTVV.